Included here is one TCR beta chain sequence, with context. In germline, CDR1 is MNHEY, CDR2 SMNVEV (reference sequence). CDR3 size: 15 residues. V shed 5 bases, J shed 7 bases, and the junction held 6 bases outside the gene matches. This specimen belongs to a study of T cell changes during pregnancy in multiple sclerosis. Sequencing used immunoSEQ multiplex PCR; TCRdb keeps in-frame clones, though not all of them. The data hold 75,000 to 95,000 clones, with around 89% observed a single time. The chain is built from TRBV27 and TRBJ2-1, with 12 positions matching TRBD2. The TCR was taken from a female donor in good health, enrolled as a control in a pregnancy study. The sample here was peripheral blood, taken in the first trimester of pregnancy. CDR3 region: CASSLTSGGSNEQFF. Written as DNA, the CDR3 is TGTGCCAGCAGTCTGACTAGCGGGGGATCGAATGAGCAGTTCTTC.